These 26 T cell receptor beta chains were sequenced from one sample in a study of T cell changes during pregnancy in multiple sclerosis. Libraries were prepared by immunoSEQ multiplex PCR; TCRdb keeps only in-frame clonotypes and omits some of them. The table has fewer than 65,000 clones, 90% to 95% seen once. This specimen was peripheral blood, taken in the third trimester of pregnancy. These receptors originate from a female donor in good health, enrolled as a control in a pregnancy study.

The chain combines TRBV19 with TRBJ1-1; weak D call: TRBD1 (5 bases). Looked up from germline, CDR1 is LNHDA and CDR2 is SQIVND (reference sequence). The germline V and J ends were trimmed by 7 bases and 4 bases, with 10 bases remaining between them. There are 12 residues in the CDR3. Here the CDR3 DNA reads TGTGCCAGTATATCAGGGATCACTGAAGCTTTCTTT. Translating gives CASISGITEAFF. Full variable domain (missing parts from reference TRBV19 and TRBJ1-1): DGGITQSPKYLFRKEGQNVTLSCEQNLNHDAMYWYRQDPGQGLRLIYYSQIVNDFQKGDIAEGYSVSREKKESFPLTVTSAQKNPTAFYLCASISGITEAFFGQGTRLTVV.

This chain joins TRBV19 and TRBJ1-2; D call uncertain. Trimming shortened V by 3 bases and J by 5 bases, and 10 bases separated the two germline ends. CDR1 and CDR2 (germline): LNHDA, SQIVND (reference sequence). This CDR3 contains 13 residues. The CDR3: CASSMRPEYGYTF. The CDR3 DNA reads as TGTGCCAGTAGTATGCGGCCGGAATATGGCTACACCTTC.

The chain is built from TRBV11-2 and TRBJ2-3; perhaps TRBD1 as D (5 bases). V gave up 1 base and J gave up 4 bases, with 15 bases separating them. This CDR3 has 16 residues. Germline lookup yields CDR1 SGHAT and CDR2 FQNNGV. The CDR3 loop is CASSLGTLIKADTQYF. As DNA, the CDR3 is TGTGCCAGCAGCTTAGGGACACTTATTAAGGCAGATACGCAGTATTTT.

The gene calls are TRBV7-9 and TRBJ2-1; 8 bases match TRBD1. The junction had 7 bases not matched to a gene; V was cut back by 10 bases and J by 8 bases. The V gene's germline CDR1 is SEHNR and CDR2 FQNEAQ (reference sequence). CDR3 length: 12 residues. CDR3 region: CATSDRGYEQFF. The CDR3 DNA reads as TGTGCCACCTCCGACAGGGGCTATGAGCAGTTCTTC.

V usage is TRBV7-2 and J usage is TRBJ2-7; D gene unclear. Trimming removed 4 bases at V and 3 bases at J, with 7 bases between. CDR3 length: 12 residues. Germline values: CDR1 SGHTA, CDR2 FQGNSA. The CDR3 here is CASSSTHYEQYF. In nucleotides, the CDR3 is TGTGCCAGCAGCTCGACACACTACGAGCAGTACTTC.

This chain uses TRBV29-1 with TRBJ2-7; TRBD2 is a possible D gene (6 bases). V was pared by 6 bases and J by 6 bases, with 18 bases between. Germline V gene sequence: CDR1 SQVTM, CDR2 ANQGSEA. The CDR3 contains 13 residues. Here the CDR3 DNA reads TGCAGCGTCCGGGGGAGACACGCTGGCGAGCAGTACTTC. This sequence encodes CSVRGRHAGEQYF.

CDR3 residues: CASSQPGGGPSTDTQYF. DNA for the CDR3: TGCGCCAGCAGCCAACCTGGGGGGGGGCCAAGCACAGATACGCAGTATTTT. V usage is TRBV4-1 and J usage is TRBJ2-3, with D possibly being TRBD2 (7 bases). Germline-derived CDR1 and CDR2 are MGHRA and YSYEKL. V lost 2 bases and J 0 bases, leaving 15 bases between the germline ends. The CDR3 has 17 amino acids.

The chain is built from TRBV6-1 and TRBJ2-7; TRBD1 might be the D (6 bases). Trimming shortened V by 1 base and J by 7 bases, and 11 bases separated the two germline ends. The CDR3 extends over 13 amino acids. Germline CDR1 MNHNS, CDR2 SASEGT. This chain's CDR3 is CASSEDRVGEQYF. For the CDR3, the DNA is TGTGCCAGCAGTGAAGACAGGGTAGGGGAGCAGTACTTC.

This rearrangement joins TRBV5-6 to TRBJ1-3; no firm D call. V was shortened by 2 bases and J by 2 bases, with 14 bases between the two germline ends. Germline V gene lookup returns CDR1 SGHDT and CDR2 YYEEEE. The CDR3 is 16 residues long. The CDR3 protein is CASSFTVTSPGNTIYF. The CDR3 nucleotides read TGTGCCAGCAGCTTTACAGTAACCTCCCCTGGAAACACCATATATTTT.

For this clone: At the DNA level, this CDR3 is encoded by other sequences in the same sample as well. The chain is built from TRBV5-6 and TRBJ2-2, with D tentatively TRBD2 (6 bases). Germline V lookup: CDR1 SGHDT, CDR2 YYEEEE. V was shortened by 0 bases and J by 4 bases, with 10 bases between the two germline ends. The CDR3 is made up of 15 amino acids. The CDR3 here is CASSLGGAGTGELFF. For the CDR3, the DNA is TGTGCCAGCAGCTTGGGCGGGGCGGGCACCGGGGAGCTGTTTTTT.

This sequence joins TRBV7-5 and TRBJ1-1; TRBD1 is taken as the D call from the table, unchecked against the DNA. TRBV7-5 is classified as a pseudogene. The CDR3 loop spans 14 amino acids. CDR3 coding DNA: TGTGCCAGAAGCTTTAATGGCATGAACACTGAAGCTTTCTTT. This sequence encodes CARSFNGMNTEAFF.

This chain uses TRBV19 with TRBJ1-1, with no clear D. CDR3 size: 14 residues. Germline CDR1 LNHDA, CDR2 SQIVND (reference sequence). V lost 1 base, J lost 2 bases, and 8 bases lay in between. In DNA, the CDR3 is TGTGCCAGTAGTATAGGTGGCTTAAACACTGAAGCTTTCTTT. This codes for CASSIGGLNTEAFF.

J is TRBJ2-1 and V is TRBV18, with TRBD2 matching over 10 bases. V lost 3 bases, J lost 6 bases, and 11 bases stayed unmatched. This CDR3 has 17 amino acids. CDR1 is KGHSH and CDR2 is LQKENI in the germline V gene. The CDR3 here is CASSPTTLAGALNEQFF. The CDR3 DNA reads as TGTGCCAGCTCACCTACTACCCTAGCGGGAGCTCTCAATGAGCAGTTCTTC. Supplemented by reference TRBV18 and TRBJ2-1, the full variable domain reads NAGVMQNPRHLVRRRGQEARLRCSPMKGHSHVYWYRQLPEEGLKFMVYLQKENIIDESGMPKERFSAEFPKEGPSILRIQQVVRGDSAAYFCASSPTTLAGALNEQFFGPGTRLTVL.

V and J are TRBV5-1 and TRBJ2-2; 7 positions agree with TRBD2. The CDR3 extends over 16 amino acids. Germline-derived CDR1 and CDR2 are SGHRS and YFSETQ. After removal of 4 bases from V and 5 bases from J, the junction contained 11 bases not matched to a gene. DNA of the CDR3: TGCGCCAGCAGCCCAGCGGGACCTCAGCGGACCGGGGAGCTGTTTTTT. As protein: CASSPAGPQRTGELFF.

J is TRBJ2-1 and V is TRBV10-3; no clear D gene. Trimming left V 6 bases short and J 5 bases short, with 11 bases between. Germline assignment: CDR1 ENHRY and CDR2 SYGVKD. The CDR3 is 13 amino acids. This chain's CDR3 is CAIRSASHNEQFF. CDR3 bases: TGTGCCATCAGGAGCGCCAGCCACAATGAGCAGTTCTTC.

This chain uses TRBV21-1 with TRBJ2-7; TRBD2, the table's D call, was not compared with the DNA. TRBV21-1 represents a pseudogene. The CDR3 has 16 residues. CDR3 bases: TGTGCCAGCGGCAAGGGGGGGGGAGGAAACCCCTACGAGCAGTACTTC. Protein: CASGKGGGGNPYEQYF.

The rearrangement links TRBV2 to TRBJ2-1; D call uncertain. CDR3 length: 11 residues. Germline-derived CDR1 and CDR2 are SNHLY and FYNNEI. Trimming took off 6 bases at V and 8 bases at J, with 8 bases between the two ends. The chain's CDR3 is CASRAPDEQFF. The CDR3 DNA sequence: TGTGCCAGCAGAGCCCCGGATGAGCAGTTCTTC.

V usage is TRBV10-1 and J usage is TRBJ1-1; 7 nucleotides line up with TRBD1. CDR1 and CDR2 (germline): WNHNN, SYGVQD (reference sequence). The CDR3 is 14 residues long. The V gene end was trimmed by 11 bases and the J gene end by 1 base; junction bases not matched to a gene: 10. The CDR3 DNA sequence: TGCGCCCGCGACAGGGTAGTGGGGAACACTGAAGCTTTCTTT. Translation: CARDRVVGNTEAFF.

The V call is TRBV29-1, the J call TRBJ2-3; D uncertain. From germline, CDR1 is SQVTM and CDR2 ANQGSEA. Trimming removed 6 bases at V and 6 bases at J, with 7 bases between. This CDR3 contains 10 residues. CDR3 protein: CSVLFDTQYF. The CDR3 coding sequence is TGCAGCGTCCTGTTCGATACGCAGTATTTT.

V and J are TRBV6-5 and TRBJ1-2; TRBD1 is a possible D gene (6 bases). The germline CDR1 and CDR2 sequences are MNHEY and SVGAGI. This CDR3 contains 14 residues. V was shortened by 8 bases and J by 2 bases, with 15 bases between the two germline ends. For the CDR3, the DNA is TGTGCCAGCCAACAACCAGGGGCCAACTATGGCTACACCTTC. This encodes CASQQPGANYGYTF.

V gene TRBV4-2 combines with J gene TRBJ2-2, with 10 bases matching TRBD1. The V gene end was trimmed by 1 base and the J gene end by 3 bases; junction bases not matched to a gene: 17. The germline gives CDR1 LGHNA, CDR2 YNFKEQ. The CDR3 contains 21 residues. The CDR3 sequence: CASSQGVSISPGQGHTGELFF. As DNA, the CDR3 is TGTGCCAGCAGCCAAGGGGTCTCCATCTCTCCGGGACAGGGGCACACCGGGGAGCTGTTTTTT.

As DNA, the CDR3 is TGTGCCAGCAGTTTCGGACAGGCACCCTATGGCTACACCTTC. Translated: CASSFGQAPYGYTF. V is TRBV6-5 and J is TRBJ1-2, with 7 nucleotides matching TRBD1. CDR1 MNHEY and CDR2 SVGAGI come from the germline V gene. The length of the CDR3 is 14 residues. V dropped 4 bases and J dropped 4; count of bases not matched to a gene: 6.

The gene calls are TRBV28 and TRBJ2-3; no firm D call. There are 11 residues in the CDR3. Germline loops: CDR1 MDHEN, CDR2 SYDVKM. V lost 4 bases and J lost 4, with 3 bases in between. CDR3 in amino acids: CASSSPDTQYF. In DNA form, the CDR3 reads TGTGCCAGCAGTTCTCCAGATACGCAGTATTTT.

The genes are TRBV7-9 and TRBJ2-1; 11 positions agree with TRBD2. The germline V gene encodes CDR1 SEHNR and CDR2 FQNEAQ (reference sequence). The ends lost 8 bases at V and 0 bases at J; junction bases unmatched: 9. CDR3 length equals 17 residues. CDR3 nucleotide sequence: TGTGCCAGCGGGTTCGGGACTAGCGGTAGCTCCTACAATGAGCAGTTCTTC. Amino acids: CASGFGTSGSSYNEQFF.

The chain has TRBV19 and TRBJ2-7; TRBD2 matches at 14 bases. The J segment lost 7 bases and the V segment lost 7 bases, leaving 18 bases of the junction unmatched. Germline V CDR1 and CDR2: LNHDA, SQIVND (reference sequence). This CDR3 comprises 18 residues. The CDR3 spells CASKLSHAGTSGRGEQYF. The CDR3 nucleotides are TGTGCCAGTAAGTTGTCGCACGCTGGGACTAGCGGGAGAGGTGAGCAGTACTTC.

CDR3 residues: CASSSSSGPSYNEQFF. CDR3 DNA sequence: TGTGCCAGCAGTAGTTCCAGCGGGCCTTCCTACAATGAGCAGTTCTTC. This rearrangement joins TRBV28 to TRBJ2-1; D perhaps matches TRBD2 (6 bases). V lost 5 bases to trimming and J lost 1 base, with 15 bases between them. This CDR3 comprises 16 residues. The V gene's germline CDR1 is MDHEN and CDR2 SYDVKM.